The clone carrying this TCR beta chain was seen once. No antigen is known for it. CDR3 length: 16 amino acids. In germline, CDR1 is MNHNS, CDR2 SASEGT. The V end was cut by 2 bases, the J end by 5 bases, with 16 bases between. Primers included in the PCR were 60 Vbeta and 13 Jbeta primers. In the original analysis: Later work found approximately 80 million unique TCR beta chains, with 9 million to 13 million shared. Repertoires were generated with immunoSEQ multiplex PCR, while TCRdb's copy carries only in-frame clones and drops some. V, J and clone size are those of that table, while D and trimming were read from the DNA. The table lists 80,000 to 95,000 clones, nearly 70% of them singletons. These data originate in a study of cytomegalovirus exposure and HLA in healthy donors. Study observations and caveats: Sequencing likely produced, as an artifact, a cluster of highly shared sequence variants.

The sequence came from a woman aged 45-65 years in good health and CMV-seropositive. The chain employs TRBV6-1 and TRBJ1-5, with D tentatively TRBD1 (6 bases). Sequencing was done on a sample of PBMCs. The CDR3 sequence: CASSERRRGRDQPQHF. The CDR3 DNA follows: TGTGCCAGCAGTGAAAGGCGCAGGGGACGAGATCAGCCCCAGCATTTT.